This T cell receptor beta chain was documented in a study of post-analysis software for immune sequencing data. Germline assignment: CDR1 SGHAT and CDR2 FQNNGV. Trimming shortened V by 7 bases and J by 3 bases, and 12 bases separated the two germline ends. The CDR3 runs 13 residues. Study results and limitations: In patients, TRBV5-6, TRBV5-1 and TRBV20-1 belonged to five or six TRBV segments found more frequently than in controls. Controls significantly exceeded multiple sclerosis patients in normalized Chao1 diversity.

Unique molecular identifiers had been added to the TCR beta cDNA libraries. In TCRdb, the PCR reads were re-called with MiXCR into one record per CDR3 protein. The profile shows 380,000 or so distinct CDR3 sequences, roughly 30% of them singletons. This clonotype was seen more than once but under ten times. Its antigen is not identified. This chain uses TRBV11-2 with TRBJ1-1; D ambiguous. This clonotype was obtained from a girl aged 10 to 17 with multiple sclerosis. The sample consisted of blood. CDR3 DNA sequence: TGTGCCAGCACCCGGTACGGGGACACTGAAGCTTTCTTT. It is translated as CASTRYGDTEAFF.